This T cell receptor beta chain was documented in a study of cytomegalovirus exposure and HLA in healthy donors. Using immunoSEQ multiplex PCR, the repertoire was profiled, and TCRdb retains in-frame clones only, with some absent. The table lists 150,000 to 200,000 clones, 85% of them singletons. The CDR3 totals 12 residues. From germline, CDR1 is SGHTA and CDR2 FQGNSA. The V and J ends lost 7 bases and 4 bases respectively, with 9 bases between them. The sequencing sample was made of PBMCs. The chain recombines TRBV7-2 with TRBJ2-3; no clear D gene. The receptor was derived from a man aged 25-40 years in good health and CMV-seropositive. The CDR3 sequence: CASTIYADTQYF. The CDR3 region has the DNA TGTGCCAGCACCATCTATGCAGATACGCAGTATTTT.